The T cell receptor (beta chain) under discussion was sequenced for a study of Ad26.COV2.S vaccination and SARS-CoV-2 variants. V gave up 5 bases and J gave up 6 bases; unmatched junction bases: 16. The CDR3 is 18 residues long. Germline V gene lookup returns CDR1 MDHEN and CDR2 SYDVKM. Sequencing used immunoSEQ multiplex PCR; TCRdb keeps in-frame clones, though not all of them. This table holds more than 150,000 clones, 87% found once. This receptor was identified in a human donor who had recovered from COVID-19. This chain links TRBV28 with TRBJ1-4, with 9 bases matching TRBD1. The specimen was peripheral blood, collected after recovery from COVID-19. CDR3 region: CASSPGTGFSNAYEKLFF. CDR3 sequence (DNA): TGTGCCAGCAGTCCCGGGACAGGGTTTTCGAATGCTTATGAAAAACTGTTTTTT.